The 7 T cell receptor beta chains given below trace back to one sample, sequenced in a study of a mutant IDH1 vaccine in newly diagnosed glioma. Their recognized antigens are unknown. Assay used: immunoSEQ multiplex PCR; TCRdb lists only in-frame clones, some missing. This table holds about 38,000 clones, roughly four fifths found once. Time point reported: week 23, last vaccination. The content of each vaccine dose was 300 ug of mutant IDH1 20-mer peptide, and topical imiquimod accompanied it. The sample consisted of PBMCs, taken from a glioma patient whose treatment included an IDH1 peptide vaccine. These receptors were collected from a man aged 40-55 years with glioma.

The chain links TRBV7-9 to TRBJ1-3, with D perhaps matching TRBD1 (5 bases). The CDR3 is 14 amino acids. Trimming removed 5 bases from V and 1 base from J, with 9 bases in between. Germline CDR1 reads SEHNR; CDR2 reads FQNEAQ (reference sequence). CDR3 nucleotide sequence: TGTGCCAGCAGCAAAGGGGATTCTGGAAACACCATATATTTT. As protein: CASSKGDSGNTIYF.

CDR3 protein: CASTRDRSNTGELFF. The DNA of the CDR3 is TGTGCCAGCACCAGGGACAGATCAAACACCGGGGAGCTGTTTTTT. The chain recombines TRBV7-2 with TRBJ2-2; TRBD1 matches 7 bases. Germline V CDR1 and CDR2: SGHTA, FQGNSA. There are 15 residues in the CDR3. Trimming took 7 bases from V and 2 from J; bases not matched to a gene: 7.

This chain connects TRBV28 to TRBJ1-5; no clear D gene. The CDR3 is 16 residues long. With 5 bases removed from V and 0 bases from J, the gap between germline ends came to 14 bases. Germline lookup yields CDR1 MDHEN and CDR2 SYDVKM. CDR3 DNA: TGTGCCAGCAGTACGATGGTGGGCAGTAGCAATCAGCCCCAGCATTTT. Its translation: CASSTMVGSSNQPQHF.

The chain combines TRBV18 with TRBJ1-2, with unresolved D. The CDR3 is 15 amino acids. Deletions cut 1 base from V and 3 bases from J, with 12 bases between. Per the germline V gene, CDR1 is KGHSH and CDR2 is LQKENI. The CDR3 sequence is CASSPRPEKDYGYTF. The DNA of the CDR3 is TGTGCCAGCTCACCACGCCCAGAAAAGGACTATGGCTACACCTTC.

The chain combines TRBV7-2 with TRBJ2-1; D gene unclear. V dropped 8 bases and J dropped 4 bases, with 6 bases sitting between them. The CDR3 is 11 residues long. Germline assignment: CDR1 SGHTA and CDR2 FQGNSA. The CDR3 loop is CASRWYNEQFF. CDR3 coding DNA: TGTGCCAGCCGTTGGTACAATGAGCAGTTCTTC.

V and J are TRBV20-1 and TRBJ2-5; D ambiguous. V lost 4 bases and J 1 base, leaving 4 bases between the germline ends. Germline assignment: CDR1 DFQATT and CDR2 SNEGSKA (reference sequence). CDR3 size: 11 residues. This CDR3 reads CSATAQETQYF. The CDR3, as DNA: TGCAGTGCTACAGCCCAAGAGACCCAGTACTTC.

The chain has TRBV10-2 and TRBJ2-2; D is unresolved. There are 15 residues in the CDR3. V was clipped by 1 base and J by 1 base, with 7 bases between them. Germline V gives CDR1 WSHSY, CDR2 SAAADI. The CDR3 DNA reads as TGCGCCAGCAGTGAGTACGTCGGGAACACCGGGGAGCTGTTTTTT. Encoded protein: CASSEYVGNTGELFF.